These 6 T cell receptor beta chains were all obtained from the same sample, sequenced in a study of blood T cell repertoires in COVID-19. Profiling relied on immunoSEQ multiplex PCR, and the TCRdb table lists in-frame clones only, not all of them. This table has 210,000 or so clones, approximately 80% appearing once. Material: peripheral blood. The receptors were gathered from an elderly woman with acute or convalescent COVID-19.

The chain is built from TRBV6-1 and TRBJ1-5; 9 nucleotides agree with TRBD1. The J segment lost 4 bases and the V segment lost 3 bases, leaving 7 bases of the junction unmatched. Germline-derived CDR1 and CDR2 are MNHNS and SASEGT. CDR3 length: 16 amino acids. CDR3 DNA sequence: TGTGCCAGCAGTGATCAGCCCGGGACAGGGAATCAGCCCCAGCATTTT. It is translated as CASSDQPGTGNQPQHF.

This chain uses TRBV6-5 with TRBJ1-2, with 7 bases fitting TRBD1. V gave up 4 bases and J gave up 3 bases; unmatched junction bases: 11. Per the germline V gene, CDR1 is MNHEY and CDR2 is SVGAGI. This CDR3 spans 16 amino acids. DNA for the CDR3: TGTGCCAGCAGTTGGAGGGGCGACAGGGTATACTATGGCTACACCTTC. Translated, it gives CASSWRGDRVYYGYTF.

The CDR3 DNA follows: TGTGCCAGCAGTCCCCCTGCGGGAGGACACTACGAGCAGTACTTC. This encodes CASSPPAGGHYEQYF. The V and J genes are TRBV28 and TRBJ2-7, with TRBD2 matching 8 bases. This CDR3 has 15 residues. The J segment lost 3 bases and the V segment lost 5 bases, leaving 9 bases of the junction unmatched. Germline values: CDR1 MDHEN, CDR2 SYDVKM.

The chain combines TRBV2 with TRBJ1-1; 10 bases agree with TRBD1. Germline CDR1 is SNHLY and CDR2 is FYNNEI. The CDR3 totals 13 residues. After removal of 7 bases from V and 3 bases from J, the junction contained 2 bases not matched to a gene. In nucleotides, the CDR3 is TGTGCCAGCATAGGACAGGGGGACACTGAAGCTTTCTTT. Protein product: CASIGQGDTEAFF.

The rearrangement links TRBV27 to TRBJ2-1; TRBD2 matches 11 bases. Germline CDR1 reads MNHEY; CDR2 reads SMNVEV (reference sequence). This CDR3 contains 15 residues. J lost 10 bases, V lost 2 bases, and 7 bases had no gene match. Here the CDR3 DNA reads TGTGCCAGCAGTTTAGGGACTAGCGGCGAGGCGGAGCAGTTCTTC. As protein: CASSLGTSGEAEQFF.

The chain is built from TRBV6-5 and TRBJ1-5, with D perhaps matching TRBD1 (6 bases). Per the germline V gene, CDR1 is MNHEY and CDR2 is SVGAGI. Trimming removed 6 bases at V and 4 bases at J, with 13 bases between. This CDR3 has 14 amino acids. CDR3 residues: CASSRDILNQPQHF. The CDR3, as DNA: TGTGCCAGCAGCCGGGACATTTTAAATCAGCCCCAGCATTTT.